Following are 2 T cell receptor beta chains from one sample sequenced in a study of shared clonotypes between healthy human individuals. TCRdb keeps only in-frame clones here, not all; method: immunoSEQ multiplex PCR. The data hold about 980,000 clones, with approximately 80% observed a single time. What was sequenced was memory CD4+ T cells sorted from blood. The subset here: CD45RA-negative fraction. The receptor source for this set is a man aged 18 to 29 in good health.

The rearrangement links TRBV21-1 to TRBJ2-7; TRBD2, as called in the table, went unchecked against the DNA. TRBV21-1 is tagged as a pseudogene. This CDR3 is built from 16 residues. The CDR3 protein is CASSKAKGGPCYEQYF. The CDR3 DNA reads TGTGCCAGCAGCAAAGCGAAGGGGGGGCCCTGCTACGAGCAGTACTTC.

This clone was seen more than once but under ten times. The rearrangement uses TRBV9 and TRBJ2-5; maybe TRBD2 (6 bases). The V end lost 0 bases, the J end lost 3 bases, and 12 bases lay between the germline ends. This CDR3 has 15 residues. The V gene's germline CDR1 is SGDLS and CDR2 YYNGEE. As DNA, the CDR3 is TGTGCCAGCAGCGTAGGCGGGGCTAGCGAAGAGACCCAGTACTTC. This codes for CASSVGGASEETQYF.